Here is one TCR beta chain with its context. Its antigen is unknown. A 1 in 200,000 to 1 in 1 million T cell depth was the sequencing target. Here immunoSEQ multiplex PCR was the method, and the copy in TCRdb shows in-frame clones only, minus some. The sample shows over 100,000 clones, roughly 85% of them seen only once. This entry comes from a study of cytotoxic CD8 clonotypes in ibrutinib-treated CLL. Study-level findings and limits: Public clonotypes proved infrequent, and on treatment they shrank or remained steady. Baseline clonality, higher than in age-matched healthy donors, tracked circulating CD8+ T-cell counts.

Germline V lookup: CDR1 SGHRS, CDR2 YFSETQ. The CDR3 spans 17 residues. The V end lost 4 bases, the J end lost 7 bases, and 21 bases lay between the germline ends. This clonotype originated in a human donor with chronic lymphocytic leukemia. The chain combines TRBV5-1 with TRBJ1-6, with D perhaps matching TRBD1 (6 bases). Here the sequenced sample was PBMCs, taken after 24 months of ibrutinib treatment. In nucleotides, the CDR3 is TGCGCCAGCAGCGGACGAGGAGGGGGACGTATAAATTCACCCCTCCACTTT. This codes for CASSGRGGGRINSPLHF.